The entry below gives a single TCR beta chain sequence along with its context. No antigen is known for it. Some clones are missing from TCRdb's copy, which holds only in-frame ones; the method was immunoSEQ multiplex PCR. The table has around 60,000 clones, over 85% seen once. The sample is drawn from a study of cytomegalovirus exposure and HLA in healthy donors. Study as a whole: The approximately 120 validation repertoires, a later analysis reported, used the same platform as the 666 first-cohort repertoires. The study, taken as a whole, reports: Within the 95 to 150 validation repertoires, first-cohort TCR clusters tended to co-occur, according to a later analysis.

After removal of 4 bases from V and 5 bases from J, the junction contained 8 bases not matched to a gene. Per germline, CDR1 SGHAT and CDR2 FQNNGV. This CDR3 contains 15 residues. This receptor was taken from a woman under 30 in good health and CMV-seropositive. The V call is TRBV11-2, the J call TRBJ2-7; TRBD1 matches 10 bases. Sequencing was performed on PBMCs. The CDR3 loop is CASSSGTGEFNEQYF. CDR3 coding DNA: TGTGCCAGCAGCTCAGGGACAGGGGAATTCAACGAGCAGTACTTC.